Listed here are 19 T cell receptor beta chains from one sample, sequenced in a study of cytomegalovirus exposure and HLA in healthy donors (TCRdb year 2017). Libraries came from the immunoSEQ multiplex PCR assay. For the multiplex PCR, a mixture combining 60 forward primers for TCR Vbeta segments and 13 reverse primers for TCR Jbeta segments was used. Drawn from immuneACCESS, this table holds only the in-frame rearrangements with V and J called that TCRdb kept. Clones are partly lost; checked studies trace under half to an unresolved V gene and leave the rest unexplained. This sample is represented by over 100,000 clones; over 80% of them were singletons. Jointly, the top ten make up over 1.5% of the sample. Sample: PBMCs. The receptor source for this set is a middle-aged man in good health and CMV-seronegative.

The rearrangement joins TRBV2 to TRBJ2-3, with TRBD2 identical over 10 bases. This CDR3 is 17 amino acids long. Germline V CDR1 and CDR2: SNHLY, FYNNEI. Trimming took 6 bases from V and 2 from J; bases not matched to a gene: 11. The CDR3 coding sequence is TGTGCCAGCAGGAGGAGGGCTAGCGGGGGAATCACAGATACGCAGTATTTT. The encoded protein is CASRRRASGGITDTQYF.

This clone was seen once. V is TRBV6-4 and J is TRBJ2-3; D unclear. The germline CDR1 and CDR2 sequences are MRHNA and SNTAGT. Trimming left V 2 bases short and J 5 bases short, with 11 bases between. The CDR3 spans 14 residues. This CDR3 reads CASSDPLSGDTQYF. DNA of the CDR3: TGTGCCAGCAGTGACCCTCTCTCAGGAGATACGCAGTATTTT.

The chain links TRBV2 to TRBJ2-5; D is ambiguous. The DNA end is more similar to TRBJ2-7, so the J call may be wrong. Per germline, CDR1 SNHLY and CDR2 FYNNEI. The CDR3 spans 15 residues. The CDR3 sequence is CASSESVHGNYEQYF. In DNA form, the CDR3 reads TGTGCCAGCAGTGAATCTGTCCACGGAAACTACGAGCAGTACTTC.

The J gene is TRBJ2-7, the V gene TRBV30; 11 nucleotides agree with TRBD1. CDR1 GTSNPN and CDR2 SVGIG come from the germline V gene (reference sequence). The length of the CDR3 is 15 residues. After removal of 0 bases from V and 3 bases from J, the junction contained 4 bases not matched to a gene. The CDR3 region has the DNA TGTGCCTGGAGTGTAGCTGGGACAGGGGGCTACGAGCAGTACTTC. Its protein product is CAWSVAGTGGYEQYF.

This clone was seen a single time. This chain connects TRBV4-1 to TRBJ1-2; no reliable D call. Trimming pared 1 base from V and 4 bases from J, leaving 10 bases between. Germline CDR1 MGHRA, CDR2 YSYEKL. This CDR3 has 14 residues. In nucleotides, the CDR3 is TGCGCCAGCAGCCAAGTAGCGGTCTTCTATGGCTACACCTTC. As protein: CASSQVAVFYGYTF.

The CDR3 bases are TGTGCCAGCAGTTACGGTCATCGGCAGGGCGGTGAAAAACTGTTTTTT. Protein sequence: CASSYGHRQGGEKLFF. The chain couples TRBV6-6 to TRBJ1-4; D might be TRBD1 (5 bases). V shed 2 bases and J shed 7 bases, with 17 bases lying between them. From germline, CDR1 is MNHNY and CDR2 SVGAGI (reference sequence). The CDR3 is 16 amino acids.

The CDR3 reads CASRRDPTGVFGGYTF. The CDR3 nucleotides read TGTGCCAGTAGGCGGGACCCAACAGGGGTTTTCGGCGGCTACACCTTC. This chain joins TRBV19 and TRBJ1-2, with TRBD1 identical over 7 bases. Losses at the gene ends were 6 bases for V and 8 bases for J; bases not matched to a gene: 18. The germline CDR1 and CDR2 sequences are LNHDA and SQIVND (reference sequence). The CDR3 length is 16 residues.

The chain's CDR3 is CAISKKGLAGGQGLYNEQFF. The CDR3 DNA reads as TGTGCCATCAGTAAAAAGGGACTAGCGGGAGGTCAGGGCCTCTACAATGAGCAGTTCTTC. The chain combines TRBV10-3 with TRBJ2-1; 15 bases line up with TRBD2. Germline assignment: CDR1 ENHRY and CDR2 SYGVKD. Losses at the gene ends were 5 bases for V and 3 bases for J; bases not matched to a gene: 14. This CDR3 comprises 20 residues.

This sequence joins TRBV6-5 and TRBJ1-5; D is possibly TRBD1 (5 bases). The CDR3 is 15 amino acids. The germline V and J ends were trimmed by 6 bases and 2 bases, with 14 bases remaining between them. Germline loops: CDR1 MNHEY, CDR2 SVGAGI. The CDR3 DNA follows: TGTGCCAGCAGCCGTGGGGGGATGGGCAATCAGCCCCAGCATTTT. Its protein is CASSRGGMGNQPQHF.

The rearrangement uses TRBV6-5 and TRBJ2-1, with 7 positions matching TRBD2. The CDR3 extends over 14 amino acids. The V and J ends lost 7 bases and 7 bases, in that order; junction bases with no gene match: 10. Germline values: CDR1 MNHEY, CDR2 SVGAGI. The CDR3 sequence is CASTDGLGGNEQFF. In nucleotides, the CDR3 is TGTGCCAGCACCGACGGGCTGGGGGGGAATGAGCAGTTCTTC.

Details on this clone: One end of the junction varies from germline; a read error may be responsible. The CDR3 DNA sequence: TGTGCCAACAGCTCCAGCGTAACTAATGAAAAACTGTTTTTT. Protein product: CANSSSVTNEKLFF. The V call is TRBV7-2, the J call TRBJ1-4; D gene unclear. Germline CDR1 is SGHTA and CDR2 is FQGNSA. The CDR3 is made up of 14 amino acids.

V gene TRBV9 combines with J gene TRBJ2-3, with 10 bases fitting TRBD2. In germline, CDR1 is SGDLS, CDR2 YYNGEE. The CDR3 runs to 16 residues. V was clipped by 0 bases and J by 2 bases; unmatched bases: 3. The DNA of the CDR3 is TGTGCCAGCAGCGTAGGGCTAGCGGGGGACACAGATACGCAGTATTTT. Protein sequence: CASSVGLAGDTDTQYF.

The genes are TRBV7-8 and TRBJ1-5; maybe TRBD1 (6 bases). Germline loops: CDR1 SGHVS, CDR2 FQNEAQ. This CDR3 comprises 16 residues. The V end was cut by 0 bases, the J end by 11 bases, with 20 bases between. As DNA, the CDR3 is TGTGCCAGCAGCTTAGCGGGGGGGGGCGCATTCGGGGCCCAGCATTTT. Translated: CASSLAGGGAFGAQHF.

The chain joins TRBV9 to TRBJ2-2, with D possibly being TRBD2 (6 bases). V lost 2 bases and J lost 5, with 13 bases in between. The CDR3 length is 15 residues. Germline V gene lookup returns CDR1 SGDLS and CDR2 YYNGEE. Here the CDR3 DNA reads TGTGCCAGCAGCGTCGGTGGGAGCGGGACCGGGGAGCTGTTTTTT. Its protein product is CASSVGGSGTGELFF.

Notes on this clone: The CDR3 ends on some other residue instead of the conserved phenylalanine or tryptophan, so this is likely a read error. The rearrangement uses TRBV11-1 and TRBJ1-1; D is perhaps TRBD1 (5 bases). The V gene's germline CDR1 is SGHAT and CDR2 FQDESV (reference sequence). The V gene lost 2 bases and the J gene lost 1 base, with 5 bases spanning the gap. CDR3 length: 13 residues. CDR3 in DNA: TGTGCCAGCAGCTTACAGGGGAACACTGAAGCTTTCCTT. This sequence encodes CASSLQGNTEAFL.

On this clone: The germline gene is not matched at one end of the junction; a read error may be the cause. The chain recombines TRBV7-9 with TRBJ1-4; TRBD1 might be the D (5 bases). Germline CDR1 SEHNR, CDR2 FQNEAQ (reference sequence). This CDR3 has 14 residues. This CDR3 reads CSSSLGQHNEKLFF. In DNA, the CDR3 is TGTTCCAGCAGCTTGGGGCAACATAATGAAAAACTGTTTTTT. Using reference TRBV7-9 and TRBJ1-4 for the parts outside the CDR3, the full variable domain is DTGVSQNPRHKITKRGQNVTFRCDPISEHNRLYWYRQTLGQGPEFLTYFQNEAQLEKSRLLSDRFSAERPKGSFSTLEIQRTEQGDSAMYLCSSSLGQHNEKLFFGSGTQLSVL.

This clone has more than one count but fewer than ten. CDR3 nucleotide sequence: TGTGCCAGCAGTATGGACAGGGGGCCTGAAGCTTTCTTT. It codes for CASSMDRGPEAFF. The rearrangement links TRBV6-6 to TRBJ1-1; 11 bases are a match to TRBD1. This CDR3 has 13 residues. The V segment lost 5 bases and the J segment 6 bases; nucleotides outside the gene matches: 2. Germline values: CDR1 MNHNY, CDR2 SVGAGI (reference sequence).

The CDR3 sequence: CASSQVGENRGTEAFF. In nucleotides, the CDR3 is TGCGCCAGCAGCCAAGTTGGGGAAAACAGGGGCACTGAAGCTTTCTTT. This chain joins TRBV4-1 and TRBJ1-1; TRBD1 aligns across 7 bases. The CDR3 contains 16 residues. Trimming removed 1 base from V and 4 bases from J; junction bases left unmatched: 9. The germline gives CDR1 MGHRA, CDR2 YSYEKL.

The chain recombines TRBV28 with TRBJ1-6; 9 bases match TRBD1. Trimming removed 5 bases from V and 9 bases from J; junction bases left unmatched: 8. This CDR3 contains 15 residues. Germline V gene data show CDR1 as MDHEN and CDR2 as SYDVKM. CDR3 nucleotides: TGTGCCAGCAGTGTAGGGACAGGGTTTGGTTCACCCCTCCACTTT. Its protein product is CASSVGTGFGSPLHF.